The rows below give T cell receptor beta chains drawn from one sample of a study of cytomegalovirus exposure and HLA in healthy donors. Profiled with immunoSEQ multiplex PCR; TCRdb holds only in-frame clones, not every one. The sample shows 120,000 to 150,000 clones, around 72% of them seen only once. Sequencing was carried out using PBMCs. Every receptor here comes from a human donor in good health. Both conserved end residues are part of each CDR3. The order of the fields is clone size, J gene, V gene, D gene, CDR3 protein, CDR3 DNA. A D gene is named only where the DNA matches it firmly. Clone size is not always given. Where it is, it says once, few, many or a class for expanded clones.

clone_size: few; j_call: TRBJ2-7; v_call: TRBV4-1; d_call: TRBD2; cdr3_aa: CASSQTTSGRWYEQYF; cdr3_nt: TGCGCCAGCAGCCAAACGACTAGCGGGAGGTGGTACGAGCAGTACTTC
clone_size: -; j_call: TRBJ1-6; v_call: TRBV5-8; d_call: -; cdr3_aa: CASSFQGSAGMSPYNSPLHF; cdr3_nt: TGTGCCAGCAGCTTCCAGGGATCAGCGGGGATGAGCCCCTATAATTCACCCCTCCACTTT
clone_size: -; j_call: TRBJ2-1; v_call: TRBV14; d_call: -; cdr3_aa: CASSQLGQNNEQFF; cdr3_nt: TGTGCCAGCAGCCAACTAGGACAGAACAATGAGCAGTTCTTC
clone_size: -; j_call: TRBJ1-6; v_call: TRBV7-9; d_call: -; cdr3_aa: CASSFANSPLHF; cdr3_nt: TGTGCCAGCAGCTTCGCGAATTCACCCCTCCACTTT
clone_size: -; j_call: TRBJ1-1; v_call: TRBV10-2; d_call: -; cdr3_aa: CASSESAGRRTEAFF; cdr3_nt: TGCGCCAGCAGTGAGTCCGCAGGTAGGAGGACTGAAGCTTTCTTT
clone_size: -; j_call: TRBJ2-1; v_call: TRBV30; d_call: TRBD1; cdr3_aa: CAWSVTGGQGEQFF; cdr3_nt: TGTGCCTGGAGTGTGACAGGGGGTCAGGGTGAGCAGTTCTTC
clone_size: -; j_call: TRBJ1-2; v_call: TRBV19; d_call: -; cdr3_aa: CASVGWGGDNYGYTF; cdr3_nt: TGTGCCAGTGTTGGGTGGGGGGGGGACAACTATGGCTACACCTTC
clone_size: -; j_call: TRBJ1-4; v_call: TRBV28; d_call: TRBD1; cdr3_aa: CASSRPFGQGLTMLFF; cdr3_nt: TGTGCCAGCAGCCGCCCTTTTGGACAGGGCCTGACAATGCTGTTTTTT
clone_size: once; j_call: TRBJ2-7; v_call: TRBV23-1; d_call: -; cdr3_aa: CASSQSRRPYEQYF; cdr3_nt: TGCGCCAGCAGTCAATCGCGGAGACCCTACGAGCAGTACTTC
clone_size: -; j_call: TRBJ2-7; v_call: TRBV7-2; d_call: -; cdr3_aa: CASSFTGPSYEQYF; cdr3_nt: TGTGCCAGCAGCTTCACAGGGCCCTCCTACGAGCAGTACTTC
clone_size: -; j_call: TRBJ1-1; v_call: TRBV28; d_call: TRBD1; cdr3_aa: CASSLFAGTGIEAFF; cdr3_nt: TGTGCCAGCAGTTTATTCGCCGGGACAGGGATTGAAGCTTTCTTT
clone_size: -; j_call: TRBJ1-4; v_call: TRBV10-2; d_call: TRBD1; cdr3_aa: CASSLQGGEKLFF; cdr3_nt: TGCGCCAGCAGTCTACAGGGGGGGGAAAAACTGTTTTTT
clone_size: -; j_call: TRBJ2-7; v_call: TRBV5-6; d_call: TRBD2; cdr3_aa: CASSLWDYIYEQYF; cdr3_nt: TGTGCCAGCAGCTTGTGGGACTACATCTACGAGCAGTACTTC
clone_size: few; j_call: TRBJ1-2; v_call: TRBV4-1; d_call: TRBD1; cdr3_aa: CASSPSGTGTGIDYGYTF; cdr3_nt: TGCGCCAGCAGCCCCTCTGGGACCGGGACAGGGATAGACTATGGCTACACCTTC
clone_size: -; j_call: TRBJ2-3; v_call: TRBV10-3; d_call: TRBD2; cdr3_aa: CAISELAVSTDTQYF; cdr3_nt: TGTGCCATCAGTGAGCTAGCGGTCAGCACAGATACGCAGTATTTT
clone_size: -; j_call: TRBJ2-3; v_call: TRBV5-4; d_call: TRBD2; cdr3_aa: CASSLKREGPSDTQYF; cdr3_nt: TGTGCCAGCAGCCTAAAGCGGGAGGGCCCCTCAGATACGCAGTATTTT
clone_size: -; j_call: TRBJ1-1; v_call: TRBV5-4; d_call: -; cdr3_aa: CASSLVGGSEAFF; cdr3_nt: TGTGCCAGCAGCTTGGTTGGGGGCAGTGAAGCTTTCTTT
clone_size: -; j_call: TRBJ1-1; v_call: TRBV19; d_call: -; cdr3_aa: CASSDGGTPAFF; cdr3_nt: TGTGCCAGTAGTGATGGGGGCACTCCGGCTTTCTTT
clone_size: -; j_call: TRBJ2-4; v_call: TRBV10-3; d_call: TRBD2; cdr3_aa: CAISDGGSGRAKNIQYF; cdr3_nt: TGTGCCATCAGTGATGGGGGGAGCGGGAGGGCCAAAAACATTCAGTACTTC
clone_size: -; j_call: TRBJ1-1; v_call: TRBV13; d_call: -; cdr3_aa: CASSPGTYTEAFF; cdr3_nt: TGTGCCAGCAGCCCGGGGACATACACTGAAGCTTTCTTT
clone_size: few; j_call: TRBJ2-5; v_call: TRBV14; d_call: -; cdr3_aa: CASSQERGTRWETQYF; cdr3_nt: TGTGCCAGCAGCCAAGAAAGGGGGACAAGGTGGGAGACCCAGTACTTC
clone_size: once; j_call: TRBJ1-1; v_call: TRBV29-1; d_call: -; cdr3_aa: CSALWTVNTEAFF; cdr3_nt: TGCAGCGCCCTTTGGACAGTGAACACTGAAGCTTTCTTT
clone_size: -; j_call: TRBJ1-1; v_call: TRBV5-1; d_call: -; cdr3_aa: CASRGGNTEAFF; cdr3_nt: TGCGCCAGCCGGGGGGGTAACACTGAAGCTTTCTTT
clone_size: -; j_call: TRBJ1-2; v_call: TRBV6-4; d_call: TRBD1; cdr3_aa: CASSDSAGTVSYGYTF; cdr3_nt: TGTGCCAGCAGTGATTCGGCCGGGACAGTATCTTATGGCTACACCTTC
clone_size: once; j_call: TRBJ1-1; v_call: TRBV11-2; d_call: -; cdr3_aa: CASSLANSPDEAFF; cdr3_nt: TGTGCCAGCAGCTTAGCAAACAGCCCCGATGAAGCTTTCTTT
clone_size: -; j_call: TRBJ1-1; v_call: TRBV7-8; d_call: -; cdr3_aa: CASTPLAPNTEAFF; cdr3_nt: TGTGCCAGCACCCCCTTGGCCCCCAACACTGAAGCTTTCTTT
clone_size: -; j_call: TRBJ2-2; v_call: TRBV2; d_call: -; cdr3_aa: CASSELASNTGELFF; cdr3_nt: TGTGCCAGCAGTGAATTGGCCTCTAACACCGGGGAGCTGTTTTTT
clone_size: -; j_call: TRBJ2-1; v_call: TRBV19; d_call: TRBD2; cdr3_aa: CASSIAGGPNNEQFF; cdr3_nt: TGTGCCAGTAGTATAGCGGGAGGGCCGAATAATGAGCAGTTCTTC
clone_size: few; j_call: TRBJ1-2; v_call: TRBV7-9; d_call: -; cdr3_aa: CASSSLNNYGYTF; cdr3_nt: TGTGCCAGCAGCTCACTGAATAACTATGGCTACACCTTC
clone_size: -; j_call: TRBJ2-1; v_call: TRBV2; d_call: TRBD2; cdr3_aa: CASSGLAEHNEQFF; cdr3_nt: TGTGCCAGCAGTGGACTAGCGGAGCACAATGAGCAGTTCTTC
clone_size: few; j_call: TRBJ2-5; v_call: TRBV5-4; d_call: -; cdr3_aa: CASSLAAEESQYF; cdr3_nt: TGTGCCAGCAGCTTGGCTGCAGAGGAATCCCAGTACTTC
clone_size: few; j_call: TRBJ1-2; v_call: TRBV6-1; d_call: -; cdr3_aa: CASSEARVGDGYTF; cdr3_nt: TGTGCCAGCAGTGAAGCTAGGGTCGGGGATGGCTACACCTTC
clone_size: -; j_call: TRBJ2-1; v_call: TRBV10-1; d_call: TRBD1; cdr3_aa: CASSPDRVLAEEFF; cdr3_nt: TGCGCCAGCAGTCCGGACAGGGTACTAGCTGAGGAGTTCTTC
clone_size: -; j_call: TRBJ2-7; v_call: TRBV29-1; d_call: TRBD1; cdr3_aa: CSVAYRGYEQYF; cdr3_nt: TGCAGCGTTGCGTACAGGGGCTACGAGCAGTACTTC
clone_size: -; j_call: TRBJ2-5; v_call: TRBV5-1; d_call: -; cdr3_aa: CASSFPQETQYF; cdr3_nt: TGCGCCAGCAGCTTCCCGCAAGAGACCCAGTACTTC
clone_size: -; j_call: TRBJ1-1; v_call: TRBV2; d_call: -; cdr3_aa: CASSEGARCAFF; cdr3_nt: TGTGCCAGCAGTGAAGGAGCCAGGTGCGCTTTCTTT
clone_size: -; j_call: TRBJ2-1; v_call: TRBV4-2; d_call: -; cdr3_aa: CASSQEGGPNSYNEQFF; cdr3_nt: TGTGCCAGCAGCCAAGAAGGGGGACCTAACTCCTACAATGAGCAGTTCTTC
clone_size: few; j_call: TRBJ1-2; v_call: TRBV25-1; d_call: -; cdr3_aa: CASSIGSYGYTF; cdr3_nt: TGTGCCAGCAGTATCGGGAGTTATGGCTACACCTTC
clone_size: -; j_call: TRBJ2-5; v_call: TRBV14; d_call: -; cdr3_aa: CASSQDLSQETQYF; cdr3_nt: TGTGCCAGCAGCCAAGATCTATCCCAAGAGACCCAGTACTTC
clone_size: -; j_call: TRBJ1-5; v_call: TRBV4-2; d_call: -; cdr3_aa: CASRAGAGGPQHF; cdr3_nt: TGTGCCAGCCGGGCAGGGGCAGGAGGACCCCAGCATTTT
clone_size: -; j_call: TRBJ2-1; v_call: TRBV5-6; d_call: -; cdr3_aa: CASSLYGGVYNEQFF; cdr3_nt: TGTGCCAGCAGCTTGTATGGGGGCGTCTACAATGAGCAGTTCTTC
clone_size: few; j_call: TRBJ1-3; v_call: TRBV29-1; d_call: -; cdr3_aa: CSVDQQETGTIYF; cdr3_nt: TGCAGCGTTGATCAACAGGAAACTGGCACCATATATTTT
clone_size: -; j_call: TRBJ2-1; v_call: TRBV6-1; d_call: TRBD2; cdr3_aa: CASSFGLADEQFF; cdr3_nt: TGTGCCAGCAGCTTCGGACTAGCCGATGAGCAGTTCTTC
clone_size: -; j_call: TRBJ2-7; v_call: TRBV11-1; d_call: -; cdr3_aa: CASSESGLYEQYF; cdr3_nt: TGTGCCAGCAGCGAATCAGGACTTTACGAGCAGTACTTC
clone_size: -; j_call: TRBJ2-7; v_call: TRBV28; d_call: -; cdr3_aa: CASSFNSYEQYF; cdr3_nt: TGTGCCAGCAGTTTTAACTCCTACGAGCAGTACTTC
clone_size: -; j_call: TRBJ1-1; v_call: TRBV9; d_call: -; cdr3_aa: CASSVGAAEGTEAFF; cdr3_nt: TGTGCCAGCAGCGTAGGGGCGGCGGAGGGGACTGAAGCTTTCTTT
clone_size: -; j_call: TRBJ2-2; v_call: TRBV6-5; d_call: TRBD1; cdr3_aa: CASSYARGLGTGELFF; cdr3_nt: TGTGCCAGCAGTTACGCCAGGGGGCTGGGCACCGGGGAGCTGTTTTTT
clone_size: -; j_call: TRBJ1-1; v_call: TRBV6-6; d_call: -; cdr3_aa: CASAKQGWNTEAFF; cdr3_nt: TGTGCCAGCGCCAAACAGGGTTGGAACACTGAAGCTTTCTTT
clone_size: -; j_call: TRBJ2-1; v_call: TRBV19; d_call: -; cdr3_aa: CASSMGKGAYNEQFF; cdr3_nt: TGTGCCAGTAGTATGGGGAAGGGGGCCTACAATGAGCAGTTCTTC
clone_size: -; j_call: TRBJ1-2; v_call: TRBV5-4; d_call: TRBD1; cdr3_aa: CASSLGDRGNYGYTF; cdr3_nt: TGTGCCAGCAGCTTGGGGGACAGGGGGAACTATGGCTACACCTTC
clone_size: once; j_call: TRBJ1-1; v_call: TRBV27; d_call: -; cdr3_aa: CASSFDRNTEAFF; cdr3_nt: TGTGCCAGCAGTTTCGACAGAAACACTGAAGCTTTCTTT
clone_size: few; j_call: TRBJ2-1; v_call: TRBV27; d_call: TRBD2; cdr3_aa: CASSSIAGGPNEQFF; cdr3_nt: TGTGCCAGCAGTTCCATAGCGGGAGGGCCCAATGAGCAGTTCTTC
clone_size: -; j_call: TRBJ2-2; v_call: TRBV6-1; d_call: TRBD1; cdr3_aa: CASRLGTGHTGELFF; cdr3_nt: TGTGCCAGCAGGTTGGGGACAGGGCACACCGGGGAGCTGTTTTTT